Reported below is one T cell receptor (beta chain). What it binds is unknown. Here immunoSEQ multiplex PCR was the method, and the copy in TCRdb shows in-frame clones only, minus some. Among some 2,000,000 clones, about 95% were seen once, and the ten largest hold 1.1%. This sample is part of a study of shared clonotypes between healthy human individuals. Findings and caveats of the study: The researchers took only blood, and tissue repertoires probably look different.

The naive CD8 population came from CD45RO-negative cells selected for CCR7, without terminally differentiated effector memory CD45RA+ cells. The sequencing sample was made of naive CD8+ T cells sorted from blood. The TCR was taken from a man aged 18 to 29 in good health.

The CDR3: CAISPGQGNEQYF. Written as DNA, the CDR3 is TGTGCCATCAGCCCAGGACAGGGCAACGAGCAGTACTTC. The chain employs TRBV10-3 and TRBJ2-7, with TRBD1 identical over 8 bases. The CDR3 contains 13 residues. Germline CDR1 and CDR2: ENHRY and SYGVKD. V lost 6 bases to trimming and J lost 5 bases; unmatched junction nucleotides: 6.